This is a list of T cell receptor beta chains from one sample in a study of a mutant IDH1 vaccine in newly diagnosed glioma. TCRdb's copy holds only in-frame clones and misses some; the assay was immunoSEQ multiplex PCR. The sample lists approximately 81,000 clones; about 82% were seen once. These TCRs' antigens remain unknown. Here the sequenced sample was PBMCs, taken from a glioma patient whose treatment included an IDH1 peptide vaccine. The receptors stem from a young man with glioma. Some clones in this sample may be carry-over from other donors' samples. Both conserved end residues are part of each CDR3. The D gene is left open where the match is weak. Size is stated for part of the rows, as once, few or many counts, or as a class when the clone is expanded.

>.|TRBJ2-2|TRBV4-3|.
TGCGCCAGCAGCCGGTCAGTAGGGACCGGGGAGCTGTTTTTT
CASSRSVGTGELFF
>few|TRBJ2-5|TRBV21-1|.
TGTGCCAGCACCCTTTTCCGGGACCGCGAGCAAGAGACCCAGTACTTC
CASTLFRDREQETQYF
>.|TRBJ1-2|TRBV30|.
TGTGCCTGGACTCCTGTTAACTATGGCTACACCTTC
CAWTPVNYGYTF
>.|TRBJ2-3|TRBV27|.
TGTGCCAGCAGTTTAGCGGGGACGCTCCGGGCAGTAGATACGCAGTATTTT
CASSLAGTLRAVDTQYF
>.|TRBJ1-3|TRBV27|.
TGTGCCAGCAGTTCCCTGGGGGACGCTGCTGGAAACACCATATATTTT
CASSSLGDAAGNTIYF
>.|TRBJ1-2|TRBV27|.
TGTGCCAGCAGTTTATGGCAGGGCGATCGATACACCTTC
CASSLWQGDRYTF
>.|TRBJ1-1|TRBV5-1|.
TGCGCCAGCAGCTTGGAAGGGGATTGGGACACTGAAGCTTTCTTT
CASSLEGDWDTEAFF
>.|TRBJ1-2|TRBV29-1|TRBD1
TGCAGCGTTGAAATAGGGGGCGCAAACTTTGGAGGCTACACCTTC
CSVEIGGANFGGYTF
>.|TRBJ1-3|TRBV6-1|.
TGTGCCAGCAGTGAACAGGGGCCAGGAAACACCATATATTTT
CASSEQGPGNTIYF
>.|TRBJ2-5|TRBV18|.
TGTGCCAGCTCACCAGCAGGGGAGACCCAGTACTTC
CASSPAGETQYF
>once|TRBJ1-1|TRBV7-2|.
TGTGCCAGCAGCTTATCAGGAGGAAACACTGAAGCTTTCTTT
CASSLSGGNTEAFF
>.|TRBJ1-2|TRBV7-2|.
TGTGCCAGCAGCTCAGAGAGTACCATCTATGGCTACACCTTC
CASSSESTIYGYTF
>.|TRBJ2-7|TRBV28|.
TGTGCCAGCCGAACAGGGTGGGCCTACGAGCAGTACTTC
CASRTGWAYEQYF
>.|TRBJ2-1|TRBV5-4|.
TGTGCCAGCAGCTTGGAACGAGACAAGGGTGAGCAGTTCTTC
CASSLERDKGEQFF
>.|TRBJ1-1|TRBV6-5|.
TGTGCCAGCAGTTACTCGGCGGGACTCCGGGTCTTT
CASSYSAGLRVF
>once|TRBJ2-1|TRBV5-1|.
TGCGCCAGCAGCTTGATGCACGAGCAGTTCTTC
CASSLMHEQFF
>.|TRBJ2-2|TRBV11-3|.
TGTGCCAGCAGCCAAGGGGGGCCGCTGTTTTTT
CASSQGGPLFF
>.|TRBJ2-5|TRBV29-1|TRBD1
TGCAGCGTTGGCATCAGGGGGCTAGAAGAGACCCAGTACTTC
CSVGIRGLEETQYF
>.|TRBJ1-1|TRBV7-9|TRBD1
TGTGCCAGCAGCCCCGGACAGGGAGGAACTGAAGCTTTCTTT
CASSPGQGGTEAFF
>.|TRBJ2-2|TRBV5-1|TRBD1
TGCGCCAGCAGCCCCGGACAGGGGGGTGACACCGGGGAGCTGTTTTTT
CASSPGQGGDTGELFF
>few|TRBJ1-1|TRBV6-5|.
TGTGCCAGCAGTTACGGGGCGGGCACTGAAGCTTTCTTT
CASSYGAGTEAFF
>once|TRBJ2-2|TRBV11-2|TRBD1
TGTGCCAGCAGCTTCTTTTCCCGGGACAGCATCGGGGAGCTGTTTTTT
CASSFFSRDSIGELFF
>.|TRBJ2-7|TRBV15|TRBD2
TGTGCCACCAGCAGAGAGGGGGGGTACGAGCAGTACTTC
CATSREGGYEQYF
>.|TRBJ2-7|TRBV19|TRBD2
TGTGCCAGTAGTCCTGCGGGGGGGCCCTACGAGCAGTACTTC
CASSPAGGPYEQYF
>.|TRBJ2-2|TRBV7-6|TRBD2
TGTGCCAGCAGCACGGCGGGGGTGGTCGGGGAGCTGTTTTTT
CASSTAGVVGELFF
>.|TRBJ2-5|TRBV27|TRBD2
TGTGCCAGCGGGAGGGGACCAAGCGAGACCCAGTACTTC
CASGRGPSETQYF
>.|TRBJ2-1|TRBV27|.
TGTGCCAGCAGTTTAACCAGGGCAGGCGATGAGCAGTTCTTC
CASSLTRAGDEQFF
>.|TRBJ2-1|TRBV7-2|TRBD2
TGTGCCAGCAGCTTAGTAGGAGGTAGCGGGGGGGCCTATGAGCAGTTCTTC
CASSLVGGSGGAYEQFF
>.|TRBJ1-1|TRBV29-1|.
TGCAGCGTTGTTATTGGCGGGGGGACTGAAGCTTTCTTT
CSVVIGGGTEAFF
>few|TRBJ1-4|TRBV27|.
TGTGCCAGCAGTCTCGAGGGTGAAAAACTGTTTTTT
CASSLEGEKLFF
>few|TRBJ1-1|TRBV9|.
TGTGCCAGCAGCAGCCAGGGGAATCCGAACACTGAAGCTTTCTTT
CASSSQGNPNTEAFF
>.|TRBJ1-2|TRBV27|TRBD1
TGTGCCACTTCTTCGATCGGCAGGGGGCTTGGCTATGGCTACACCTTC
CATSSIGRGLGYGYTF
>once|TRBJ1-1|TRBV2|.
TGTGCCAGCAGTGAATTAGGCACTGAAGCTTTCTTT
CASSELGTEAFF
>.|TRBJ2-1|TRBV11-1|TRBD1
TGTGCCAGCAGCTTGATACAGGGGAAGAATGAGCAGTTCTTC
CASSLIQGKNEQFF
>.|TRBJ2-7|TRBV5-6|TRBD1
TGTGCCAGCAGCCGGGACAGGGGGCCCTACGAGCAGTACTTC
CASSRDRGPYEQYF
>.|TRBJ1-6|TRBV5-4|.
TGTGCCAGCAGCTCCGTCTCCTATAATTCACCCCTCCACTTT
CASSSVSYNSPLHF
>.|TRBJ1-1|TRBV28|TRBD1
TGTGCCAGCAGTTCGGCAGGGGGGGACACTGAAGCTTTCTTT
CASSSAGGDTEAFF
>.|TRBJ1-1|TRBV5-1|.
TGCGCCAGCAGCCCCGGAGTGAACACTGAAGCTTTCTTT
CASSPGVNTEAFF
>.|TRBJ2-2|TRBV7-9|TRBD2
TGTGCCAGCAGCCCCACTAGCGGGAGGGCCCGGGGCACCGGGGAGCTGTTTTTT
CASSPTSGRARGTGELFF
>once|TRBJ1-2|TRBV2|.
TGTGCCACATCGGCGTTCCATGGCTACACCTTC
CATSAFHGYTF
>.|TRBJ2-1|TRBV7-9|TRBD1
TGTGCCAGCAGCTACGGGACAGGAGGGGCCAATGAGCAGTTCTTC
CASSYGTGGANEQFF
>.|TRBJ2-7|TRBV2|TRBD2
TGTGCCAGCCTGGGGACTAGCGGGAGAGGAACCTACGAGCAGTACTTC
CASLGTSGRGTYEQYF
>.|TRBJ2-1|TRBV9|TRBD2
TGTGCCAGCAGCGTAGGCAGCGGGAGCTACAATGAGCAGTTCTTC
CASSVGSGSYNEQFF
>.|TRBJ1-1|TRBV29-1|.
TGCAGCGTCTTCAATGGACAGAACACTGAAGCTTTCTTT
CSVFNGQNTEAFF
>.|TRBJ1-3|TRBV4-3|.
TGCGCCAGCAGTTCCAGACAGGATCTAGTGATATATTTT
CASSSRQDLVIYF
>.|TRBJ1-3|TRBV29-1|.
TGCAGCGTTGAATTGGGTGGAAACACCATATATTTT
CSVELGGNTIYF
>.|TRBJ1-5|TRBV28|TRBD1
TGTGCCAGCACCCTAGGGGGCCGGCGCAATCAGCCCCAGCATTTT
CASTLGGRRNQPQHF
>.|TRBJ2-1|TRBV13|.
TGTGCCAGCAGCTCCGGGGAGTCCCCCGCGTACAATGAGCAGTTCTTC
CASSSGESPAYNEQFF
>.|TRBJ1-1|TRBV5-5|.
TGTGCCAGCAGCATCGGCAGTAGGAACACTGAAGCTTTCTTT
CASSIGSRNTEAFF
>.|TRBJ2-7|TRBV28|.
TGTGCCAGCAGTCGACCGGCGGTTACCTACGAGCAGTACTTC
CASSRPAVTYEQYF